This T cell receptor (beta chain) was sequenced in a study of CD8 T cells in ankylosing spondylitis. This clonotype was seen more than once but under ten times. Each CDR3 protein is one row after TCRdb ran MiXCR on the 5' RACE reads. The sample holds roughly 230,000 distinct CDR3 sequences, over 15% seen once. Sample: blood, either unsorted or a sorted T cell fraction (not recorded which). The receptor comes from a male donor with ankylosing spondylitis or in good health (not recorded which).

The CDR3 region is CASSLKGAAYEQYF. The CDR3 region has the DNA TGTGCCAGCAGTTTAAAGGGGGCGGCATACGAGCAGTACTTC. V and J are TRBV28 and TRBJ2-7; 7 bases fit TRBD1. The CDR3 is 14 amino acids. The trim removed 2 bases at V and 4 bases at J, leaving 5 bases unmatched. Germline V lookup: CDR1 MDHEN, CDR2 SYDVKM.